The 20 T cell receptor beta chains listed next were all sequenced from one sample in a study of blood T cells in healthy people across ages. Combining a sample-barcoded 5' primer with a J-beta primer mix, a second PCR ran for roughly 7 to 12 cycles. A single record per CDR3 protein comes from TCRdb applying MiXCR to the 5' RACE reads. The data show roughly 1,800,000 distinct CDR3 sequences, with around 50% seen just once and 2.1% held by the top ten. The sequenced sample consisted of blood. The receptors were sampled from a woman in her thirties or forties in good health.

There are a few counts of this clonotype. This chain joins TRBV4-3 and TRBJ1-4, with a weak D call TRBD1 (5 bases). The CDR3 has 17 residues. V was shortened by 0 bases and J by 3 bases, with 14 bases between the two germline ends. Germline lookup yields CDR1 LGHNA and CDR2 YSLEER. Written as DNA, the CDR3 is TGCGCCAGCAGCCAAGAAAGGGCAGGGAGGTCTAATGAAAAACTGTTTTTT. This codes for CASSQERAGRSNEKLFF.

This clonotype has just a few counts. The V and J genes are TRBV10-3 and TRBJ2-5; D is possibly TRBD1 (5 bases). With 3 bases removed from V and 4 bases from J, the gap between germline ends came to 15 bases. CDR3 size: 15 residues. The germline gives CDR1 ENHRY, CDR2 SYGVKD. In nucleotides, the CDR3 is TGTGCCATCAGTGACGGGCAGGGTCAAAGAGAGACCCAGTACTTC. Its translation: CAISDGQGQRETQYF.

The chain couples TRBV3-1 to TRBJ2-7; D perhaps matches TRBD2 (5 bases). The CDR3 loop spans 12 amino acids. V was clipped by 4 bases and J by 5 bases, with 9 bases between them. Germline V gene data show CDR1 as LGHDT and CDR2 as YNNKEL (reference sequence). The CDR3 region is CASSLPTNEQYF. CDR3 DNA: TGTGCCAGCAGCCTTCCGACTAACGAGCAGTACTTC.

J is TRBJ2-5 and V is TRBV20-1, with TRBD2 matching 10 bases. The CDR3 length is 16 residues. Germline V gives CDR1 DFQATT, CDR2 SNEGSKA (reference sequence). V lost 3 bases to trimming and J lost 5 bases; unmatched junction nucleotides: 12. The CDR3 loop is CSASEPAGGPGETQYF. The CDR3 DNA is TGCAGTGCTAGCGAACCAGCGGGGGGGCCAGGGGAGACCCAGTACTTC.

The rearrangement joins TRBV20-1 to TRBJ2-3, with 9 bases lining up with TRBD2. After removal of 3 bases from V and 4 bases from J, the junction contained 5 bases not matched to a gene. CDR3 length: 14 residues. Germline V lookup: CDR1 DFQATT, CDR2 SNEGSKA (reference sequence). The chain's CDR3 is CSASLGGGADTQYF. The CDR3 region has the DNA TGCAGTGCTAGTTTGGGCGGGGGGGCAGATACGCAGTATTTT.

The rearrangement uses TRBV20-1 and TRBJ1-5; D not certain. This CDR3 has 9 amino acids. The ends were cut back, 8 bases at V and 6 bases at J, with 5 bases in the middle. Germline CDR1 DFQATT, CDR2 SNEGSKA (reference sequence). CDR3 protein: CSKRQPQHF. The CDR3 DNA sequence: TGCAGTAAGCGTCAGCCCCAGCATTTT.

This chain links TRBV20-1 with TRBJ1-2, with a tentative D call TRBD1 (6 bases). V was clipped by 4 bases and J by 4 bases, with 10 bases between them. Germline V gene sequence: CDR1 DFQATT, CDR2 SNEGSKA (reference sequence). CDR3 length: 12 amino acids. The CDR3 here is CSAKQGGYGYTF. The CDR3 DNA sequence: TGCAGTGCTAAACAGGGCGGCTATGGCTACACCTTC.

This clonotype showed up just a few times. The V and J genes are TRBV29-1 and TRBJ2-7; TRBD2 matches 9 bases. The CDR3 consists of 13 residues. J gave up 7 bases and V 6 bases, and 10 bases lay outside the gene matches. The germline V gene has CDR1 SQVTM and CDR2 ANQGSEA. CDR3 coding DNA: TGCAGCGTAACCGGGACTAGCTCGTCTGAGCAGTACTTC. Translation gives CSVTGTSSSEQYF.

This sequence joins TRBV29-1 and TRBJ1-4, with D tentatively TRBD1 (6 bases). This CDR3 spans 13 amino acids. The V gene's germline CDR1 is SQVTM and CDR2 ANQGSEA. V dropped 5 bases and J dropped 3 bases, with 10 bases sitting between them. The CDR3 sequence: CSVSRGANEKLFF. In DNA form, the CDR3 reads TGCAGCGTTTCCAGGGGTGCTAATGAAAAACTGTTTTTT.

The table lists this clonotype with a few counts. The chain has TRBV20-1 and TRBJ2-4; 7 positions match TRBD2. J lost 0 bases, V lost 2 bases, and 10 bases had no gene match. Germline-derived CDR1 and CDR2 are DFQATT and SNEGSKA (reference sequence). There are 17 residues in the CDR3. CDR3 in amino acids: CSARPVGGGLAKNIQYF. The CDR3 DNA follows: TGCAGTGCTAGACCTGTTGGCGGGGGTTTAGCCAAAAACATTCAGTACTTC.

The J gene is TRBJ1-6, the V gene TRBV18; D is perhaps TRBD1 (6 bases). Trimming removed 1 base at V and 7 bases at J, with 11 bases between. This CDR3 is built from 15 residues. Germline values: CDR1 KGHSH, CDR2 LQKENI. CDR3 DNA sequence: TGTGCCAGCTCACCACGGCAGGGGATGAATTCACCCCTCCACTTT. Translation: CASSPRQGMNSPLHF.

This clonotype was seen a single time. A much larger clone differs by one base, so this may be a read error. Here the CDR3 DNA reads TGTGCCAACAGCGTAGAGGCAGATACGCAGTATTTT. Its protein product is CANSVEADTQYF. The chain uses TRBV9 and TRBJ2-3; D gene unclear. This CDR3 region has 12 residues. Germline CDR1 reads SGDLS; CDR2 reads YYNGEE.

The chain recombines TRBV7-2 with TRBJ1-2, with 8 bases fitting TRBD1. The CDR3 has 15 residues. The trim removed 5 bases at V and 7 bases at J, leaving 12 bases unmatched. Germline CDR1 and CDR2: SGHTA and FQGNSA. The CDR3 region is CASSLDRAPVGGYTF. The DNA of the CDR3 is TGTGCCAGCAGCCTGGACAGGGCCCCCGTAGGTGGCTACACCTTC.

This chain joins TRBV29-1 and TRBJ1-2, with D maybe TRBD1 (5 bases). V lost 4 bases to trimming and J lost 3 bases, with 12 bases between them. Germline V CDR1 and CDR2: SQVTM, ANQGSEA. There are 13 residues in the CDR3. In DNA form, the CDR3 reads TGCAGCGTTGTGAGGGGCAGGGACTATGGCTACACCTTC. Translating it yields CSVVRGRDYGYTF.

A note on this clonotype: Lacking the conserved final phenylalanine or tryptophan, this CDR3 likely reflects a read error. V and J are TRBV20-1 and TRBJ2-4, with D perhaps given as TRBD1 or TRBD2 (5 bases each). The better agreement between TRBJ2-7 and the DNA end casts doubt on the J call. The CDR3 totals 13 residues. Germline V gene data show CDR1 as DFQATT and CDR2 as SNEGSKA (reference sequence). CDR3 loop: CSALTGTHYEQYL. Written as DNA, the CDR3 is TGCAGTGCTCTAACCGGGACGCACTACGAGCAGTACCTC.

The gene calls are TRBV4-2 and TRBJ2-5, with 10 positions matching TRBD1. Trimming removed 4 bases from V and 4 bases from J; junction bases left unmatched: 12. Germline loops: CDR1 LGHNA, CDR2 YNFKEQ. The CDR3 length is 17 residues. The CDR3 is CASSPYKETGGRETQYF. For the CDR3, the DNA is TGTGCCAGCAGCCCATACAAAGAGACAGGGGGCCGAGAGACCCAGTACTTC.

This clonotype has just a few counts. This sequence joins TRBV7-9 and TRBJ2-7; possible D gene TRBD2, 5 bases. CDR1 SEHNR and CDR2 FQNEAQ come from the germline V gene (reference sequence). The V end lost 3 bases, the J end lost 3 bases, and 12 bases lay between the germline ends. The CDR3 sequence is 14 residues long. The CDR3 DNA reads TGTGCCAGCAGCTTTGGACTCTTTAACTACGAGCAGTACTTC. It yields the protein CASSFGLFNYEQYF.

The V and J genes are TRBV18 and TRBJ2-1; TRBD2 matches 10 bases. The ends lost 3 bases at V and 1 base at J; junction bases unmatched: 3. The CDR3 has 16 amino acids. Germline CDR1 KGHSH, CDR2 LQKENI. Here the CDR3 DNA reads TGTGCCAGCTCACCTCCTAGCGGGGGTTCCTACAATGAGCAGTTCTTC. As protein: CASSPPSGGSYNEQFF.

This clonotype was seen more than once but under ten times. The V gene is TRBV5-1, the J gene TRBJ2-7; D remains ambiguous. Germline assignment: CDR1 SGHRS and CDR2 YFSETQ. The CDR3 runs to 15 residues. The V and J ends lost 1 base and 2 bases respectively, with 13 bases between them. The CDR3 nucleotides read TGCGCCAGCAGCTTGTCTTCGGGCTTTACCTACGAGCAGTACTTC. It specifies CASSLSSGFTYEQYF.

J is TRBJ2-7 and V is TRBV3-1; weak D call: TRBD2 (6 bases). Trimming removed 4 bases from V and 0 bases from J, with 10 bases in between. Germline CDR1 LGHDT, CDR2 YNNKEL (reference sequence). The CDR3 length is 14 residues. The CDR3 DNA reads as TGTGCCAGCAGCCGGGGGGTCTCCTCCTACGAGCAGTACTTC. It encodes CASSRGVSSYEQYF.